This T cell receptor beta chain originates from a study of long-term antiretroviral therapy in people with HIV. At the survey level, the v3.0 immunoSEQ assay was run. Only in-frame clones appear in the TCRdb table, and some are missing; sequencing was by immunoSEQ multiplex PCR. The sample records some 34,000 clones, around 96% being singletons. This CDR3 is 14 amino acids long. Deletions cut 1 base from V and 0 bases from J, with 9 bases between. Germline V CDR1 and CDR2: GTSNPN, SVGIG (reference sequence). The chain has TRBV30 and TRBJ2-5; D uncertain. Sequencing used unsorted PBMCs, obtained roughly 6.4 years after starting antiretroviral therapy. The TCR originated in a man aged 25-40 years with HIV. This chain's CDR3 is CAWSGSRYQETQYF. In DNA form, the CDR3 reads TGTGCCTGGAGTGGATCTAGGTACCAAGAGACCCAGTACTTC.